What follows are 23 T cell receptor beta chains derived from one specimen sequenced in a study of T cell responses to AZD1222 COVID-19 vaccine. The table came from immunoSEQ multiplex PCR; TCRdb's copy has only in-frame clones and leaves some out. The table has 150,000 to 200,000 clones, 90% seen once. This specimen was peripheral blood, taken 28 days after the second AZD1222 dose. The receptors here all came from an adult who received the AZD1222 COVID-19 vaccine.

The chain carries TRBV30 and TRBJ2-5; 8 nucleotides agree with TRBD2. Trimming took 7 bases from V and 5 from J; bases not matched to a gene: 9. Germline loops: CDR1 GTSNPN, CDR2 SVGIG (reference sequence). This CDR3 has 13 residues. CDR3 nucleotides: TGTGCCTACGGCGGGGGGCGTGGGGAGACCCAGTACTTC. Translating it yields CAYGGGRGETQYF.

Comments on this clone: The same CDR3 can be traced to other DNA sequences in this sample. The CDR3 is CASSFLSGTDTQYF. The CDR3 DNA is TGTGCCAGCAGTTTCCTGTCAGGCACAGATACGCAGTATTTT. This chain connects TRBV28 to TRBJ2-3; no clear D gene. Germline CDR1 MDHEN, CDR2 SYDVKM. CDR3 size: 14 residues. V was pared by 3 bases and J by 1 base, with 8 bases between.

The chain recombines TRBV27 with TRBJ1-3; 12 bases agree with TRBD1. Looked up from germline, CDR1 is MNHEY and CDR2 is SMNVEV (reference sequence). The ends lost 0 bases at V and 4 bases at J; junction bases unmatched: 7. The CDR3 runs 18 residues. CDR3 in DNA: TGTGCCAGCAGTTTATCTCCGGGACAGGGGGCGAGAGGAAACACCATATATTTT. Its translation is CASSLSPGQGARGNTIYF.

DNA for the CDR3: TGTGCCAGCAGCCGGGACAGGGAAAGTTCACCCCTCCACTTT. This translates into CASSRDRESSPLHF. This sequence joins TRBV7-9 and TRBJ1-6; 9 bases line up with TRBD1. This CDR3 contains 14 residues. J gave up 9 bases and V 5 bases, and 5 bases lay outside the gene matches. Germline V gives CDR1 SEHNR, CDR2 FQNEAQ (reference sequence). The complete variable domain, with remaining parts taken from reference TRBV7-9 and TRBJ1-6, reads DTGVSQNPRHKITKRGQNVTFRCDPISEHNRLYWYRQTLGQGPEFLTYFQNEAQLEKSRLLSDRFSAERPKGSFSTLEIQRTEQGDSAMYLCASSRDRESSPLHFGNGTRLTVT.

This clone was seen a few times. The CDR3 DNA is TGTGCCTTAGGGCCGGGTGGGGCTACCCAGTACTTC. Its protein is CALGPGGATQYF. V gene TRBV30 combines with J gene TRBJ2-5, with D perhaps matching TRBD1 (5 bases). The V gene lost 7 bases and the J gene lost 8 bases, with 17 bases spanning the gap. The CDR3 has 12 residues. Germline lookup yields CDR1 GTSNPN and CDR2 SVGIG (reference sequence). Complete variable domain (other parts from reference TRBV30 and TRBJ2-5): SQTIHQWPATLVQPVGSPLSLECTVEGTSNPNLYWYRQAAGRGLQLLFYSVGIGQISSEVPQNLSASRPQDRQFILSSKKLLLSDSGFYLCALGPGGATQYFGPGTRLLVL.

The chain uses TRBV5-4 and TRBJ1-2, with D possibly matching TRBD1 (5 bases). The ends were cut back, 0 bases at V and 4 bases at J, with 10 bases in the middle. In germline, CDR1 is SGHNT, CDR2 YYREEE (reference sequence). The CDR3 is 14 residues long. The CDR3 loop reads CASSLGAGLYGYTF. The CDR3, as DNA: TGTGCCAGCAGCTTGGGGGCAGGGCTCTATGGCTACACCTTC.

This chain uses TRBV6-4 with TRBJ1-2; 11 nucleotides line up with TRBD1. The junction had 3 bases not matched to a gene; V was cut back by 2 bases and J by 4 bases. This CDR3 contains 15 residues. Germline CDR1 is MRHNA and CDR2 is SNTAGT. The CDR3 region is CASSDAGQGAYGYTF. CDR3 bases: TGTGCCAGCAGTGACGCCGGACAGGGGGCCTATGGCTACACCTTC.

The CDR3 protein is CASSYEGQGSGELFF. CDR3 nucleotides: TGTGCCAGCAGTTACGAAGGACAGGGATCCGGGGAGCTGTTTTTT. The chain links TRBV6-2 or TRBV6-3 to TRBJ2-2, with 8 bases lining up with TRBD1. Germline V gene lookup returns CDR1 MNHEY and CDR2 SVGEGT. V was clipped by 2 bases and J by 6 bases; unmatched bases: 5. The CDR3 length is 15 residues.

J is TRBJ1-4 and V is TRBV6-4; 11 positions match TRBD1. There are 15 residues in the CDR3. CDR1 is MRHNA and CDR2 is SNTAGT in the germline V gene. V lost 3 bases, J lost 8 bases, and 5 bases stayed unmatched. CDR3 sequence: CASSEGQGAGEKLFF. The CDR3, as DNA: TGTGCCAGCAGTGAAGGACAGGGGGCTGGAGAAAAACTGTTTTTT.

The chain joins TRBV7-7 to TRBJ2-1; 7 positions match TRBD2. The CDR3 length is 16 residues. Germline V gene lookup returns CDR1 SSHAT and CDR2 FNYEAQ (reference sequence). With V trimmed by 1 base and J by 2 bases, 5 bases remained unmatched. The CDR3 nucleotides read TGTGCCAGCAGCTTAGGCCCAGCGGGACCCTACAATGAGCAGTTCTTC. Protein sequence: CASSLGPAGPYNEQFF.

The chain recombines TRBV19 with TRBJ1-6; D is unclear. Trimming shortened V by 1 base and J by 7 bases, and 11 bases separated the two germline ends. Germline CDR1 and CDR2: LNHDA and SQIVND (reference sequence). The CDR3 has 15 amino acids. CDR3 amino acids: CASSIVVGKNSPLHF. The CDR3 coding sequence is TGTGCCAGTAGTATAGTCGTCGGGAAGAATTCACCCCTCCACTTT.

This sequence joins TRBV5-6 and TRBJ1-3; TRBD1 matches at 10 bases. The CDR3 runs 15 residues. Germline values: CDR1 SGHDT, CDR2 YYEEEE. V was pared by 4 bases and J by 0 bases, with 1 base of the junction left unmatched. CDR3 residues: CASSRDRGSGNTIYF. The CDR3 region has the DNA TGTGCCAGCAGCCGGGACAGGGGCTCTGGAAACACCATATATTTT.

This clone was seen a handful of times. The J gene is TRBJ2-7, the V gene TRBV30; a weak D match, TRBD1 (5 bases). In germline, CDR1 is GTSNPN, CDR2 SVGIG (reference sequence). V lost 2 bases, J lost 4 bases, and 15 bases lay in between. This CDR3 region has 14 residues. The CDR3 reads CAWSWQGGAYEQYF. For the CDR3, the DNA is TGTGCCTGGAGTTGGCAGGGTGGGGCTTACGAGCAGTACTTC.

The V and J genes are TRBV29-1 and TRBJ2-3; D might be TRBD1 (6 bases). The CDR3 loop spans 12 amino acids. The germline CDR1 and CDR2 sequences are SQVTM and ANQGSEA. V was shortened by 8 bases and J by 6 bases, with 15 bases between the two germline ends. CDR3 DNA: TGCAGCTTTAACAGGGAAATGGATACGCAGTATTTT. As protein: CSFNREMDTQYF.

The rearrangement uses TRBV2 and TRBJ1-4, with a weak D call TRBD1 (5 bases). The CDR3 sequence is 14 residues long. Germline values: CDR1 SNHLY, CDR2 FYNNEI. V was pared by 7 bases and J by 8 bases, with 17 bases between. In nucleotides, the CDR3 is TGTGCCAGCACCATTGCCGGGGCTGGGGAAAAACTGTTTTTT. The encoded protein is CASTIAGAGEKLFF.

This rearrangement joins TRBV7-9 to TRBJ2-5, with 9 bases fitting TRBD2. CDR3 length: 15 amino acids. The V gene end was trimmed by 1 base and the J gene end by 5 bases; junction bases not matched to a gene: 5. Germline CDR1 and CDR2: SEHNR and FQNEAQ (reference sequence). The CDR3 loop reads CASSLGGLAPETQYF. CDR3 DNA: TGTGCCAGCAGCTTAGGGGGACTAGCTCCGGAGACCCAGTACTTC.

The chain combines TRBV18 with TRBJ1-2; TRBD1 might be the D (5 bases). CDR1 and CDR2 from the germline V gene are KGHSH and LQKENI. The CDR3 has 14 amino acids. Trimming cost V 2 bases and J 0 bases, with 7 bases left between them. The CDR3 protein is CASSPLTANYGYTF. CDR3 nucleotides: TGTGCCAGCTCACCATTGACAGCTAACTATGGCTACACCTTC.

The J gene is TRBJ2-1, the V gene TRBV7-9; no firm D call. Trimming took 6 bases from V and 2 from J, leaving 23 bases between them. This CDR3 has 18 amino acids. Looked up from germline, CDR1 is SEHNR and CDR2 is FQNEAQ (reference sequence). The CDR3: CASSRARGQSTTYNEQFF. DNA for the CDR3: TGTGCCAGCAGTCGAGCCCGTGGGCAGTCGACGACCTACAATGAGCAGTTCTTC.

This clone was seen more than once but under ten times. The genes are TRBV28 and TRBJ1-2, with 7 bases that match TRBD1. Per the germline V gene, CDR1 is MDHEN and CDR2 is SYDVKM. This CDR3 is 12 amino acids long. V dropped 2 bases and J dropped 12; count of bases not matched to a gene: 6. For the CDR3, the DNA is TGTGCCAGCAGTTTAATGGGACAGCGAAACACCTTC. Translated, it gives CASSLMGQRNTF.

The chain couples TRBV21-1 to TRBJ1-6; the D segment call TRBD1 is taken from the table without a DNA check. TRBV21-1 is flagged as a pseudogene. The CDR3 has 16 amino acids. CDR3 bases: TGTGCCAGCAGCAAAGGGTCAGGGGGGACGAATTCACCCCTCCACTTT. Its translation is CASSKGSGGTNSPLHF.

In DNA, the CDR3 is TGTGCCTGGGTAAGCAGGGGGCCACAGTATTTT. Its protein product is CAWVSRGPQYF. The J gene is TRBJ2-3, the V gene TRBV30; 8 nucleotides match TRBD1. The V and J ends lost 5 bases and 12 bases, in that order; junction bases with no gene match: 7. CDR1 is GTSNPN and CDR2 is SVGIG in the germline V gene (reference sequence). This CDR3 has 11 amino acids.

V and J are TRBV28 and TRBJ1-6; 9 nucleotides match TRBD1. Germline lookup yields CDR1 MDHEN and CDR2 SYDVKM. This CDR3 has 15 amino acids. With 2 bases clipped from V and 5 bases from J, the junction kept 1 base outside the gene matches. The CDR3 sequence: CASSLDRGNNSPLHF. DNA of the CDR3: TGTGCCAGCAGTTTAGACAGGGGGAATAATTCACCCCTCCACTTT.

The CDR3 region has the DNA TGTGCCAGCAGATCCCCCAGGCAGGGGGCAGGAAATTCACCCCTCCACTTT. It is translated as CASRSPRQGAGNSPLHF. This chain uses TRBV28 with TRBJ1-6, with 8 bases aligning to TRBD1. Germline-derived CDR1 and CDR2 are MDHEN and SYDVKM. The CDR3 extends over 17 amino acids. The ends lost 6 bases at V and 7 bases at J; junction bases unmatched: 14.